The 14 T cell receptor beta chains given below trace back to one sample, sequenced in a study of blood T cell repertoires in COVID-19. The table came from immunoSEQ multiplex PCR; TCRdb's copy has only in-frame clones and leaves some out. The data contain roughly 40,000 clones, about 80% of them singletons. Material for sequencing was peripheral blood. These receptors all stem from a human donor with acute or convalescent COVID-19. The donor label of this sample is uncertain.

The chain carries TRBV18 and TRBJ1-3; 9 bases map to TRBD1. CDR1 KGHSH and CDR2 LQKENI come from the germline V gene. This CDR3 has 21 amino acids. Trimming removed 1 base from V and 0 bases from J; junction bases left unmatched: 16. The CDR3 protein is CASSPLPRGRDRALSGNTIYF. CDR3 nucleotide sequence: TGTGCCAGCTCACCACTCCCCAGGGGACGGGACAGGGCCCTCTCTGGAAACACCATATATTTT.

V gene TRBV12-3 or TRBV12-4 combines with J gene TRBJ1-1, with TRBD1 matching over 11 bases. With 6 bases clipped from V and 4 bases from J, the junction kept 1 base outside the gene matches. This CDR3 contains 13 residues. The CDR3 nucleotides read TGTGCCAGCAGAGGGACAGGGGGCACTGAAGCTTTCTTT. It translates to CASRGTGGTEAFF.

Here the CDR3 reads CASSLEGGQGADTQYF. The CDR3 nucleotides are TGTGCCAGCAGCTTAGAGGGAGGTCAGGGGGCAGATACGCAGTATTTT. V is TRBV11-2 and J is TRBJ2-3; tentative D call: TRBD1 (7 bases). Germline CDR1 and CDR2: SGHAT and FQNNGV. The CDR3 runs 16 residues. Trimming pared 0 bases from V and 4 bases from J, leaving 14 bases between.

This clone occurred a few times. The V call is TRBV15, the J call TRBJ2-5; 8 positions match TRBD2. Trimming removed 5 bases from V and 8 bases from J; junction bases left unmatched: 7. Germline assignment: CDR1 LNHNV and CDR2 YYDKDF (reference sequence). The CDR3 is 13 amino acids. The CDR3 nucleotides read TGTGCCACCAGCGGCCGGGGGGGTCGAACCCAGTACTTC. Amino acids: CATSGRGGRTQYF.

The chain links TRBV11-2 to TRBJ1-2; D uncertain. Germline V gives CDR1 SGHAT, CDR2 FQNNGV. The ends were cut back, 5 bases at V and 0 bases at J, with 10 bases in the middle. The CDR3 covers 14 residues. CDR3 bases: TGTGCCAGCAGCCCGTCAGCGTCTAACTATGGCTACACCTTC. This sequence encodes CASSPSASNYGYTF.

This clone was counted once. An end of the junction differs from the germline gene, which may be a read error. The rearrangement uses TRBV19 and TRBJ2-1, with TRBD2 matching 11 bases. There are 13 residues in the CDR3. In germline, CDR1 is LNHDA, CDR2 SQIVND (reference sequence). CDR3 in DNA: TGTGCCAGTAGTCTTAGCCCGACTAGCGGGGCCCTCTTC. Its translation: CASSLSPTSGALF.

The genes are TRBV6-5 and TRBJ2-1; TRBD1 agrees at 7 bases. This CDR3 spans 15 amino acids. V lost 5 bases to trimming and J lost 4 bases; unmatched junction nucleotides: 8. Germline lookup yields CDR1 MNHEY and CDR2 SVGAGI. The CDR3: CASSLDRDSYNEQFF. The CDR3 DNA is TGTGCCAGCAGTCTCGATCGGGACAGTTACAATGAGCAGTTCTTC.

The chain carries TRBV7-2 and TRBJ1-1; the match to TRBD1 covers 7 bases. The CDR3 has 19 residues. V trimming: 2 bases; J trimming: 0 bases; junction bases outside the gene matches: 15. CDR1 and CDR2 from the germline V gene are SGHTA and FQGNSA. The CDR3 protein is CASSLHWTGSNDMNTEAFF. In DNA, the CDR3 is TGTGCCAGCAGCTTACACTGGACAGGCTCGAATGACATGAACACTGAAGCTTTCTTT.

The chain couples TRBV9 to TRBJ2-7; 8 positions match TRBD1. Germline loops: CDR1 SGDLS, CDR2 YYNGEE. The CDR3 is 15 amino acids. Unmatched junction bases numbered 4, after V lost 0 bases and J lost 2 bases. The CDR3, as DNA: TGTGCCAGCAGCGTAGAGGCAGGGGGCCCCTACGAGCAGTACTTC. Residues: CASSVEAGGPYEQYF.

The CDR3 bases are TGCGCCAGCAGGGCGGAGTTACTCTCCTACGAGCAGTACTTC. Translating it yields CASRAELLSYEQYF. The chain is built from TRBV10-2 and TRBJ2-7; D is ambiguous. V was cut by 6 bases and J by 0 bases, with 12 bases left in between. Germline V gene data show CDR1 as WSHSY and CDR2 as SAAADI. The CDR3 covers 14 residues.

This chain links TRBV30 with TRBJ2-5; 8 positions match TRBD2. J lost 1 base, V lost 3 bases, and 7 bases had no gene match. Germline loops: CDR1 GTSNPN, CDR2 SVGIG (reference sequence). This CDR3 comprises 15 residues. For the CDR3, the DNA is TGTGCCTGGAGGGCGCGGGGGGCCCCCCAAGAGACCCAGTACTTC. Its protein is CAWRARGAPQETQYF.

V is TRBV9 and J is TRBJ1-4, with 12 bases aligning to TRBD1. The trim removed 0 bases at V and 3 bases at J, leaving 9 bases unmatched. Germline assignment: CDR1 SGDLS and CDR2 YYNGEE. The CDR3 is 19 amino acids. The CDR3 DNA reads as TGTGCCAGCAGCGTAGAACCCGGGACAGGGGGCGGTCCTAATGAAAAACTGTTTTTT. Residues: CASSVEPGTGGGPNEKLFF.

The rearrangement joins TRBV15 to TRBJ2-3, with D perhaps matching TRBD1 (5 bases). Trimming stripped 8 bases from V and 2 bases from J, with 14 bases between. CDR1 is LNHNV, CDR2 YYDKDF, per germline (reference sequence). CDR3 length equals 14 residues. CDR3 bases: TGTGCCACCGGAGACAGAAAGTACACAGATACGCAGTATTTT. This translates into CATGDRKYTDTQYF. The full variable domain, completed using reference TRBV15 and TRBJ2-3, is DAMVIQNPRYQVTQFGKPVTLSCSQTLNHNVMYWYQQKSSQAPKLLFHYYDKDFNNEADTPDNFQSRRPNTSFCFLDIRSPGLGDTAMYLCATGDRKYTDTQYFGPGTRLTVL.

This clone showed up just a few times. CDR3 in amino acids: CASSLVVGGNTEAFF. CDR3 DNA sequence: TGTGCCAGCAGCTTAGTCGTGGGGGGGAACACTGAAGCTTTCTTT. The V gene is TRBV11-2, the J gene TRBJ1-1, with D perhaps TRBD1 (5 bases). Trimming left V 1 base short and J 1 base short, with 10 bases between. Per germline, CDR1 SGHAT and CDR2 FQNNGV. This CDR3 comprises 15 residues.